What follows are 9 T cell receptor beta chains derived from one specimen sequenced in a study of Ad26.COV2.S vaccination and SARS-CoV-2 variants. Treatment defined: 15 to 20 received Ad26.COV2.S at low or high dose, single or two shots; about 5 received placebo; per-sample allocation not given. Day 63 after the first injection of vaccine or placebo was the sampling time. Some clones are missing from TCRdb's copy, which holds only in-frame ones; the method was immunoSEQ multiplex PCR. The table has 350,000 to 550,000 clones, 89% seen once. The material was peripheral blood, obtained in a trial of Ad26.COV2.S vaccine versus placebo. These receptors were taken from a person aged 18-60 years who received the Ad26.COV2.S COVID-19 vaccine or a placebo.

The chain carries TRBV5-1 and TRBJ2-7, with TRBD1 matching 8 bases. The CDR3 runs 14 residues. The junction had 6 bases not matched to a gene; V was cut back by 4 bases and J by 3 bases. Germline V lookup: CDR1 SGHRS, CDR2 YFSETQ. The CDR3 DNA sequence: TGCGCCAGCAGCCGAACCACAGGGGGCTACGAGCAGTACTTC. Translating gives CASSRTTGGYEQYF.

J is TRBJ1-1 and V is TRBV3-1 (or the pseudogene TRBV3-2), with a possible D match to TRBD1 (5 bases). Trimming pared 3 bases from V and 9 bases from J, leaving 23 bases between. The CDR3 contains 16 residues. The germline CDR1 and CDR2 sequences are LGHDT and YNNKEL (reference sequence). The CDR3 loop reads CASSHYLGAAGIQAFF. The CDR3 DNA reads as TGTGCCAGCAGCCATTACCTTGGGGCGGCCGGGATCCAAGCTTTCTTT.

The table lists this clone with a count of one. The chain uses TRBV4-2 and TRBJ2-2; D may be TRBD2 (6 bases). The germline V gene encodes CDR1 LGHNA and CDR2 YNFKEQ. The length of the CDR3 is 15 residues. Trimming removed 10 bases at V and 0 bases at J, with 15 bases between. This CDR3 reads CATTLSGANTGELFF. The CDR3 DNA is TGTGCCACAACGCTTAGCGGCGCGAACACCGGGGAGCTGTTTTTT.

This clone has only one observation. CDR3 nucleotides: TGTGCCAGCAGCCAACGGAGGCAAGGTGAGCAGTTCTTC. The encoded protein is CASSQRRQGEQFF. This chain joins TRBV3-1 (or the pseudogene TRBV3-2) and TRBJ2-1, with a tentative D call TRBD2 (5 bases). CDR1 and CDR2 from the germline V gene are LGHDT and YNNKEL (reference sequence). The CDR3 extends over 13 amino acids. With 2 bases removed from V and 9 bases from J, the gap between germline ends came to 11 bases.

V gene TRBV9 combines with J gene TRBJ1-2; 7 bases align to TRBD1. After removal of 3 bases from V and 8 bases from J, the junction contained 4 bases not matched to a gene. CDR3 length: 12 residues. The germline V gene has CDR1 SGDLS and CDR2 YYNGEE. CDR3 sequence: CASSADRDGYTF. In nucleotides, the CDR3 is TGTGCCAGCAGCGCAGACAGGGACGGCTACACCTTC.

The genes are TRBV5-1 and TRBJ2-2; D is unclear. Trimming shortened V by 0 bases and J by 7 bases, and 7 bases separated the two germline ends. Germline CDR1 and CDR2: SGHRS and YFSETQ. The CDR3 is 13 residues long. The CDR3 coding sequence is TGCGCCAGCAGCTTGGCTGTACGCGGGGAGCTGTTTTTT. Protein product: CASSLAVRGELFF. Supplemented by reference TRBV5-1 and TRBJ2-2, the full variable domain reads KAGVTQTPRYLIKTRGQQVTLSCSPISGHRSVSWYQQTPGQGLQFLFEYFSETQRNKGNFPGRFSGRQFSNSRSEMNVSTLELGDSALYLCASSLAVRGELFFGEGSRLTVL.

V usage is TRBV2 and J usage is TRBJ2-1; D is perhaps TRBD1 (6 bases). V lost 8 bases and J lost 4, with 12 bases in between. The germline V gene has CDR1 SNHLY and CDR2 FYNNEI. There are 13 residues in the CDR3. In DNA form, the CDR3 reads TGTGCCAGCCGGGACACGATATACAATGAGCAGTTCTTC. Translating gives CASRDTIYNEQFF. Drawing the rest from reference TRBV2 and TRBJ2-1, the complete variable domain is EPEVTQTPSHQVTQMGQEVILRCVPISNHLYFYWYRQILGQKVEFLVSFYNNEISEKSEIFDDQFSVERPDGSNFTLKIRSTKLEDSAMYFCASRDTIYNEQFFGPGTRLTVL.

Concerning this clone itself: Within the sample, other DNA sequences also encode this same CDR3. This chain's CDR3 is CASSLGQGSYNEQFF. The CDR3 DNA sequence: TGCGCCAGCAGCTTGGGACAGGGGTCATACAATGAGCAGTTCTTC. The rearrangement links TRBV5-1 to TRBJ2-1, with 8 positions matching TRBD1. The length of the CDR3 is 15 residues. Germline V gene data show CDR1 as SGHRS and CDR2 as YFSETQ. The J segment lost 4 bases and the V segment lost 0 bases, leaving 3 bases of the junction unmatched.

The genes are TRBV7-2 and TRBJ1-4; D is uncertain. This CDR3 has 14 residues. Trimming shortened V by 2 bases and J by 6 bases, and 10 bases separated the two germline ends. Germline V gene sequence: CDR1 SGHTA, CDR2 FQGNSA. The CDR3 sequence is CASSLSYSDEKLFF. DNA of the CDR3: TGTGCCAGCAGCTTATCGTATTCGGATGAAAAACTGTTTTTT.